This record concerns one T cell receptor beta chain sequence. These data come from a study of control samples from healthy donors and cancer patients. The method was immunoSEQ multiplex PCR; TCRdb's version includes in-frame clones alone and lacks a portion of them. The sample holds more than 95,000 clones; around 90% are singletons and the top ten take 2.3%. This CDR3 is built from 13 residues. V lost 2 bases to trimming and J lost 6 bases, with 7 bases between them. Germline assignment: CDR1 MNHEY and CDR2 SVGAGI. The sequence derives from a woman aged 70 to 79 in good health. Sequencing was done on a sample of blood. The chain combines TRBV6-5 with TRBJ2-2; D remains unclear. The CDR3 region has the DNA TGTGCCAGCAGTTACCGGGCACCCGGGGAGCTGTTTTTT. Protein: CASSYRAPGELFF.